This passage covers 21 T cell receptor beta chains from one sample sequenced in a study of blood T cells in healthy people across ages. PCR was performed a second time for about 7 to 12 cycles using a sample-barcoded 5' primer and a J-beta primer mix. TCRdb redid the calling of the 5' RACE reads with MiXCR, one entry per CDR3 protein. This table holds 500,000 to 550,000 distinct CDR3 sequences, 24% found once. These records were also assigned to another study, of T cells of mothers and their children.

Sequenced material: blood. Receptors were obtained from a boy younger than 18 in good health.

The chain's CDR3 is CSARKAGGAGELFF. In DNA, the CDR3 is TGCAGTGCTAGGAAAGCGGGGGGAGCAGGGGAGCTGTTTTTT. This chain connects TRBV20-1 to TRBJ2-2, with 9 positions matching TRBD2. J was trimmed by 8 bases and V by 3 bases; bases with no gene match: 7. The CDR3 is made up of 14 amino acids. Germline CDR1 and CDR2: DFQATT and SNEGSKA (reference sequence).

This clonotype was seen a handful of times. This chain joins TRBV7-2 and TRBJ1-2; a weak D match, TRBD1 (5 bases). Deletions cut 8 bases from V and 3 bases from J, with 19 bases between. The length of the CDR3 is 15 residues. Germline V gene data show CDR1 as SGHTA and CDR2 as FQGNSA. CDR3 region: CASATEEGLDYGYTF. The CDR3, as DNA: TGTGCCAGCGCCACGGAGGAGGGGTTGGACTATGGCTACACCTTC.

This clonotype was counted a few times. The chain recombines TRBV3-1 with TRBJ2-1; the D gene is possibly TRBD2 (5 bases). V lost 3 bases to trimming and J lost 8 bases, with 11 bases between them. CDR3 size: 13 residues. Germline loops: CDR1 LGHDT, CDR2 YNNKEL (reference sequence). CDR3 in DNA: TGTGCCAGCAGCCAGGAGGAAGCGGATGAGCAGTTCTTC. It codes for CASSQEEADEQFF.

This clonotype was seen only once. V usage is TRBV7-9 and J usage is TRBJ1-1; D not certain. Germline-derived CDR1 and CDR2 are SEHNR and FQNEAQ (reference sequence). CDR3 length: 10 residues. The V and J ends lost 5 bases and 8 bases respectively, with 6 bases between them. CDR3: CASSLYEAFF. The CDR3 DNA is TGTGCCAGCAGCCTCTACGAAGCTTTCTTT.

This clonotype has only a few counts. The V call is TRBV3-1, the J call TRBJ1-4; TRBD1 might be the D (5 bases). Germline V gene lookup returns CDR1 LGHDT and CDR2 YNNKEL (reference sequence). Trimming pared 0 bases from V and 0 bases from J, leaving 14 bases between. CDR3 length: 18 residues. The CDR3 region is CASSQEWVAGATNEKLFF. In DNA, the CDR3 is TGTGCCAGCAGCCAAGAATGGGTAGCGGGGGCAACTAATGAAAAACTGTTTTTT.

The V gene is TRBV20-1, the J gene TRBJ2-1; no clear D. Per germline, CDR1 DFQATT and CDR2 SNEGSKA (reference sequence). The CDR3 loop spans 15 amino acids. Trimming pared 5 bases from V and 10 bases from J, leaving 24 bases between. CDR3 sequence: CSAPSFRARPDEQFF. In nucleotides, the CDR3 is TGCAGTGCTCCCAGTTTTCGGGCCCGACCGGACGAGCAGTTCTTC.

The V and J genes are TRBV6-1 and TRBJ1-5; no clear D. Germline V gene data show CDR1 as MNHNS and CDR2 as SASEGT. The CDR3 has 15 residues. The germline V and J ends were trimmed by 1 base and 6 bases, with 13 bases remaining between them. The DNA for the CDR3 is TGTGCCAGCAGTGAAGGAGAGGGTCCCCGTCAGCCCCAGCATTTT. Protein: CASSEGEGPRQPQHF.

This clonotype has a count of ten or more. This chain joins TRBV5-1 and TRBJ2-2; 10 positions match TRBD2. The germline CDR1 and CDR2 sequences are SGHRS and YFSETQ. The V segment lost 4 bases and the J segment 0 bases; nucleotides outside the gene matches: 0. The length of the CDR3 is 15 residues. The CDR3 loop reads CASSGTSANTGELFF. The DNA for the CDR3 is TGCGCCAGCAGCGGGACTAGCGCGAACACCGGGGAGCTGTTTTTT. Variable domain in full (rest from reference TRBV5-1 and TRBJ2-2): KAGVTQTPRYLIKTRGQQVTLSCSPISGHRSVSWYQQTPGQGLQFLFEYFSETQRNKGNFPGRFSGRQFSNSRSEMNVSTLELGDSALYLCASSGTSANTGELFFGEGSRLTVL.

This clonotype turned up a few times. The chain combines TRBV20-1 with TRBJ2-3; 9 bases line up with TRBD2. The CDR3 is 12 amino acids. Germline V CDR1 and CDR2: DFQATT, SNEGSKA (reference sequence). The CDR3 loop is CTITGLAGTQYF. CDR3 coding DNA: TGCACGATCACGGGGCTAGCGGGGACGCAGTATTTT.

This chain joins TRBV5-1 and TRBJ2-7; D possibly uses TRBD1 or TRBD2 (5 bases each). There are 15 residues in the CDR3. V lost 0 bases to trimming and J lost 1 base, with 11 bases between them. The germline CDR1 and CDR2 sequences are SGHRS and YFSETQ. The CDR3 region is CASSLARGSSYEQYF. Here the CDR3 DNA reads TGCGCCAGCAGCTTGGCGAGGGGATCGTCCTACGAGCAGTACTTC.

The chain recombines TRBV28 with TRBJ1-1; D not certain. V was cut by 7 bases and J by 2 bases, with 8 bases left in between. CDR3 length equals 12 residues. Germline loops: CDR1 MDHEN, CDR2 SYDVKM. The DNA of the CDR3 is TGTGCCAGCAACAAGGATAACACTGAAGCTTTCTTT. This encodes CASNKDNTEAFF.

V usage is TRBV10-3 and J usage is TRBJ2-1, with TRBD1 identical over 9 bases. Per germline, CDR1 ENHRY and CDR2 SYGVKD. The CDR3 contains 14 residues. Losses at the gene ends were 8 bases for V and 5 bases for J; bases not matched to a gene: 7. In nucleotides, the CDR3 is TGTGCCATCCAACCGGGACAGGGAGACAATGAGCAGTTCTTC. The encoded protein is CAIQPGQGDNEQFF.

This rearrangement joins TRBV6-6 to TRBJ1-1; TRBD1 matches 8 bases. Germline values: CDR1 MNHNY, CDR2 SVGAGI (reference sequence). Trimming took 5 bases from V and 4 from J; bases not matched to a gene: 9. This CDR3 contains 15 residues. CDR3 DNA sequence: TGTGCCAGCAGTAATCCAGGGGGCGGATTCACTGAAGCTTTCTTT. It translates to CASSNPGGGFTEAFF.

This clonotype was recorded a few times. CDR3 sequence reads: CSAARGRQENNSPLHF. CDR3 nucleotide sequence: TGCAGCGCCGCCAGGGGTAGACAGGAAAATAATTCACCCCTCCACTTT. This chain links TRBV29-1 with TRBJ1-6, with a weak D call TRBD1 (6 bases). The CDR3 is 16 amino acids. V shed 7 bases and J shed 5 bases, with 21 bases lying between them. Germline V CDR1 and CDR2: SQVTM, ANQGSEA.

V and J are TRBV28 and TRBJ2-3; D may be TRBD1 (6 bases). The V and J ends lost 4 bases and 6 bases respectively, with 14 bases between them. The V gene's germline CDR1 is MDHEN and CDR2 SYDVKM. The CDR3 has 14 amino acids. CDR3 protein: CASSSVRGADTQYF. CDR3 nucleotide sequence: TGTGCCAGCAGTTCTGTCAGGGGCGCCGATACGCAGTATTTT. Complete variable domain (other parts from reference TRBV28 and TRBJ2-3): DVKVTQSSRYLVKRTGEKVFLECVQDMDHENMFWYRQDPGLGLRLIYFSYDVKMKEKGDIPEGYSVSREKKERFSLILESASTNQTSMYLCASSSVRGADTQYFGPGTRLTVL.

This clonotype was counted ten times or more. The chain recombines TRBV20-1 with TRBJ1-5; perhaps TRBD1 as D (6 bases). Deletions cut 0 bases from V and 0 bases from J, with 12 bases between. The CDR3 totals 16 residues. The germline V gene encodes CDR1 DFQATT and CDR2 SNEGSKA (reference sequence). This chain's CDR3 is CSARDLGQLSNQPQHF. CDR3 bases: TGCAGTGCTAGAGATTTGGGACAACTTAGCAATCAGCCCCAGCATTTT.

The gene calls are TRBV7-2 and TRBJ1-3; D unresolved. The CDR3 is made up of 14 amino acids. V lost 1 base and J lost 0, with 4 bases in between. CDR1 and CDR2 (germline): SGHTA, FQGNSA. CDR3 nucleotide sequence: TGTGCCAGCAGCTTAGAGAGCTCTGGAAACACCATATATTTT. It translates to CASSLESSGNTIYF.

The sample holds a few counts of this clonotype. The chain combines TRBV28 with TRBJ1-2, with TRBD1 matching 8 bases. The CDR3 totals 14 residues. Germline V CDR1 and CDR2: MDHEN, SYDVKM. V shed 6 bases and J 8 bases; nucleotides not matched to a gene: 11. The CDR3 coding sequence is TGTGCCAGCAGACTCGCGGACAGGGTGGAAGGCTACACCTTC. Protein product: CASRLADRVEGYTF.

This sequence joins TRBV7-3 and TRBJ2-1; 8 positions agree with TRBD2. CDR3 length: 13 residues. The V gene's germline CDR1 is SGHTA and CDR2 FQGTGA. V dropped 6 bases and J dropped 10; count of bases not matched to a gene: 8. The CDR3 DNA reads TGTGCCAGCAGTTTACGGGGGGGCAGCGAGCAGTTCTTC. Encoded protein: CASSLRGGSEQFF.

This clonotype was recorded a few times. The CDR3 is CASSIQNTEAFF. In nucleotides, the CDR3 is TGTGCCAGTAGTATTCAGAACACTGAAGCTTTCTTT. This chain connects TRBV19 to TRBJ1-1; no reliable D call. V lost 3 bases to trimming and J lost 1 base, with 3 bases between them. This CDR3 comprises 12 residues. Germline V gene data show CDR1 as LNHDA and CDR2 as SQIVND (reference sequence).

This clonotype was seen only a few times. The gene calls are TRBV7-9 and TRBJ2-3; possibly TRBD2 for D (6 bases). Per germline, CDR1 SEHNR and CDR2 FQNEAQ (reference sequence). CDR3 length equals 18 residues. Trimming pared 5 bases from V and 2 bases from J, leaving 23 bases between. CDR3 amino acids: CASSPRERDWGLTDTQYF. In DNA, the CDR3 is TGTGCCAGCAGCCCGCGAGAGAGGGACTGGGGACTCACAGATACGCAGTATTTT.